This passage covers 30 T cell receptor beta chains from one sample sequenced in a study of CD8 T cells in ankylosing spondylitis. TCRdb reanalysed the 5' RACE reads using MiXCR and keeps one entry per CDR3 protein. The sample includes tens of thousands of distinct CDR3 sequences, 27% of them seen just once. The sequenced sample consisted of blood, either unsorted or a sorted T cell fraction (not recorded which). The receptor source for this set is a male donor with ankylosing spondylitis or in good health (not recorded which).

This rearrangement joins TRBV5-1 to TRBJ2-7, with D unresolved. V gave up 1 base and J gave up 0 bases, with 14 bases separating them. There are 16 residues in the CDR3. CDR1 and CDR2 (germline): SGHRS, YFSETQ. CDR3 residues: CASSLRRQRSSYEQYV. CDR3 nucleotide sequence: TGCGCCAGCAGCTTGAGACGACAAAGGAGCTCCTACGAGCAGTACGTC.

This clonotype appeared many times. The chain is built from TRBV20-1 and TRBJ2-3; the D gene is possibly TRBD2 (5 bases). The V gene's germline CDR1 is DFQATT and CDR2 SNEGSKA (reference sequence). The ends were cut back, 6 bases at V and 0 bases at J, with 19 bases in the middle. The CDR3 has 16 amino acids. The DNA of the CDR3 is TGCAGTGCCGGGGATCCCAAGACTCCGAGCACAGATACGCAGTATTTT. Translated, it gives CSAGDPKTPSTDTQYF.

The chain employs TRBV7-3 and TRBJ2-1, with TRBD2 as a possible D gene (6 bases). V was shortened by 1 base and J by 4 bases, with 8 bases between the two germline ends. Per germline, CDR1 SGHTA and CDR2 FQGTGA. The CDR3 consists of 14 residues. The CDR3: CASSLRREYNEQFF. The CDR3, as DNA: TGTGCCAGCAGCTTAAGGAGGGAGTACAATGAGCAGTTCTTC.

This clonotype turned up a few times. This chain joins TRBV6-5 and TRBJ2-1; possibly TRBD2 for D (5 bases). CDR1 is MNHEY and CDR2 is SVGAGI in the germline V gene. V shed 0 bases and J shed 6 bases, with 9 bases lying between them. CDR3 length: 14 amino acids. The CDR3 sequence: CASSYSVEGNEQFF. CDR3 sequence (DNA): TGTGCCAGCAGTTACTCCGTCGAGGGCAATGAGCAGTTCTTC.

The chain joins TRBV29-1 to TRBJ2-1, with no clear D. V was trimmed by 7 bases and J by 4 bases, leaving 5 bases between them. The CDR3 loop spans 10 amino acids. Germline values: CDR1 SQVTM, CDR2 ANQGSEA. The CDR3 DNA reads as TGCAGCGCCTATTACAATGAGCAGTTCTTC. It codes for CSAYYNEQFF.

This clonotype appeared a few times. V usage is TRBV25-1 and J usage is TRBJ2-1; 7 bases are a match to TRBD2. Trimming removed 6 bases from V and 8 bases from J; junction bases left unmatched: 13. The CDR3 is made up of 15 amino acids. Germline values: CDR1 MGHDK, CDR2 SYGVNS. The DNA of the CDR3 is TGTGCCAGCAGGGGGTTTGGGGGGGTGTCTGATGAGCAGTTCTTC. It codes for CASRGFGGVSDEQFF.

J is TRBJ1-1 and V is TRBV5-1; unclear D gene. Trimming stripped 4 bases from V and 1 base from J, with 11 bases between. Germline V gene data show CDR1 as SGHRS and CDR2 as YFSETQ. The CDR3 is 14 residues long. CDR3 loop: CASSETSGNTEAFF. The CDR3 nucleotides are TGCGCCAGCAGCGAGACAAGCGGGAACACTGAAGCTTTCTTT.

The CDR3 here is CATSDRGASGATDTQYF. The CDR3, as DNA: TGTGCCACCAGTGACCGTGGAGCTAGCGGGGCCACAGATACGCAGTATTTT. The chain couples TRBV24-1 to TRBJ2-3; 9 nucleotides match TRBD2. CDR3 length: 17 amino acids. Trimming at V came to 4 bases and at J to 2 bases, leaving 9 bases not matched to a gene. The germline V gene encodes CDR1 KGHDR and CDR2 SFDVKD.

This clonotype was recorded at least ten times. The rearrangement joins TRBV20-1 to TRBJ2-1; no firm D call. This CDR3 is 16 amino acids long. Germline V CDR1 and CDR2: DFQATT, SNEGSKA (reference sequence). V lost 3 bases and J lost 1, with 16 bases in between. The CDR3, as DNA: TGCAGTGCTAGGGATGTTAGGACCCCATCCTACAATGAGCAGTTCTTC. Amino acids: CSARDVRTPSYNEQFF.

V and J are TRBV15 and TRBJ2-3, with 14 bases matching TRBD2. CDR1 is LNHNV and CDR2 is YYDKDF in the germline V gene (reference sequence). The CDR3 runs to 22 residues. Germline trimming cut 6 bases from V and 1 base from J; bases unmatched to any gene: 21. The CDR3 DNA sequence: TGTGCCACCAGTAGATATGACTCGGGACTAGCGGGAGAGGGGGGACGCACAGATACGCAGTATTTT. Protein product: CATSRYDSGLAGEGGRTDTQYF. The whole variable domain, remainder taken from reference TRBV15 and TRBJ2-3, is DAMVIQNPRYQVTQFGKPVTLSCSQTLNHNVMYWYQQKSSQAPKLLFHYYDKDFNNEADTPDNFQSRRPNTSFCFLDIRSPGLGDTAMYLCATSRYDSGLAGEGGRTDTQYFGPGTRLTVL.

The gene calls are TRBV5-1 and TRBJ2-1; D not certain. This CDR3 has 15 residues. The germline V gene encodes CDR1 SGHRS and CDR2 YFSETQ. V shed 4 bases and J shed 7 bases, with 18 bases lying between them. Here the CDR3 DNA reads TGCGCCAGCAGCACCCAAGCGATCGCGCGAAATGAGCAGTTCTTC. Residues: CASSTQAIARNEQFF.

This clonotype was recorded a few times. CDR3 in amino acids: CASSELHTGELFF. CDR3 in DNA: TGTGCCAGCAGTGAATTACACACCGGGGAGCTGTTTTTT. V is TRBV2 and J is TRBJ2-2; D call uncertain. Trimming took off 2 bases at V and 3 bases at J, with 4 bases between the two ends. Germline values: CDR1 SNHLY, CDR2 FYNNEI. The CDR3 loop spans 13 amino acids.

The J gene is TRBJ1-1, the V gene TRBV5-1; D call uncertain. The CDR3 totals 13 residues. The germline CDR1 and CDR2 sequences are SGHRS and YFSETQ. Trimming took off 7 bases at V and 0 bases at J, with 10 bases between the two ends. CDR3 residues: CASASGVNTEAFF. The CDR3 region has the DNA TGCGCCAGCGCTTCCGGGGTGAACACTGAAGCTTTCTTT. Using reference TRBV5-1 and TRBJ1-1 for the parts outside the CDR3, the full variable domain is KAGVTQTPRYLIKTRGQQVTLSCSPISGHRSVSWYQQTPGQGLQFLFEYFSETQRNKGNFPGRFSGRQFSNSRSEMNVSTLELGDSALYLCASASGVNTEAFFGQGTRLTVV.

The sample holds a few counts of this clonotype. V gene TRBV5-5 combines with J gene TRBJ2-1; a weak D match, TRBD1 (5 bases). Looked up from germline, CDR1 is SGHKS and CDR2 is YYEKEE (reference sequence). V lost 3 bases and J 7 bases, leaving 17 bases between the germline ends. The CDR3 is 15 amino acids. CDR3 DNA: TGTGCCAGCAGCTCAAACTACTGGGGCCAGAATGAGCAGTTCTTC. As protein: CASSSNYWGQNEQFF.

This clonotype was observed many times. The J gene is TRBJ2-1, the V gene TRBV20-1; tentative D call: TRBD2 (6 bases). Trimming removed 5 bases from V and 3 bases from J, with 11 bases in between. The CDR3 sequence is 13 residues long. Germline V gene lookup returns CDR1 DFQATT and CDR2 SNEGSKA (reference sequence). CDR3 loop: CSASGLIYNEQFF. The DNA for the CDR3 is TGCAGTGCTTCGGGACTCATCTACAATGAGCAGTTCTTC.

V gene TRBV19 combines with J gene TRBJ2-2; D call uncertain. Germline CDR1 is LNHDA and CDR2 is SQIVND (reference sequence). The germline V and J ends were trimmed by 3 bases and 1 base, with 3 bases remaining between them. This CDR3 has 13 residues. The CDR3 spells CASSMGNTGELFF. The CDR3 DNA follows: TGTGCCAGTAGTATGGGGAACACCGGGGAGCTGTTTTTT.

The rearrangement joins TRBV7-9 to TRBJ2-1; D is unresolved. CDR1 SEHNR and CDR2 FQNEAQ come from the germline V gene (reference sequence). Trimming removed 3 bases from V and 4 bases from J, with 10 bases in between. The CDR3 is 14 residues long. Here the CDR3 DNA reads TGTGCCAGCAGCTTGTGGTATGGGTACAATGAGCAGTTCTTC. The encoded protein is CASSLWYGYNEQFF. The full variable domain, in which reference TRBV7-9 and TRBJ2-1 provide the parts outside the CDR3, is DTGVSQNPRHKITKRGQNVTFRCDPISEHNRLYWYRQTLGQGPEFLTYFQNEAQLEKSRLLSDRFSAERPKGSFSTLEIQRTEQGDSAMYLCASSLWYGYNEQFFGPGTRLTVL.

The CDR3 coding sequence is TGTGCCAGCAGCTTAACCTTAGCGGGGACTAGCACAGATACGCAGTATTTT. Encoded protein: CASSLTLAGTSTDTQYF. The J gene is TRBJ2-3, the V gene TRBV7-3, with 8 nucleotides matching TRBD2. With V trimmed by 0 bases and J by 0 bases, 5 bases remained unmatched. Germline CDR1 is SGHTA and CDR2 is FQGTGA. There are 17 residues in the CDR3.

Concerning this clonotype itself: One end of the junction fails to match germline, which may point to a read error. The CDR3 bases are TGTGCCAGAAGCTTAGGGAACGTTCGGGTGAACACTGAAGCTTTCTTT. Amino acid sequence: CARSLGNVRVNTEAFF. V usage is TRBV7-9 and J usage is TRBJ1-1; D gene uncertain. CDR3 length: 16 residues. Germline V gene sequence: CDR1 SEHNR, CDR2 FQNEAQ (reference sequence).

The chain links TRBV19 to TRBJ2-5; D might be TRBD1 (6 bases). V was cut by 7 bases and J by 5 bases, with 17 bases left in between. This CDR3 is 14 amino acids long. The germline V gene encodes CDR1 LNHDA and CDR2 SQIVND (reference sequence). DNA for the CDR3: TGTGCCAGTACCGGTGGGGGCCTTTTCGAGACCCAGTACTTC. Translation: CASTGGGLFETQYF.

DNA of the CDR3: TGTGCCAGCAGTGGACAGGCCACTAACTATGGCTACACCTTC. It encodes CASSGQATNYGYTF. This chain links TRBV7-2 with TRBJ1-2; TRBD1 matches at 7 bases. This CDR3 contains 14 residues. Germline CDR1 SGHTA, CDR2 FQGNSA. Unmatched junction bases numbered 4, after V lost 6 bases and J lost 0 bases.

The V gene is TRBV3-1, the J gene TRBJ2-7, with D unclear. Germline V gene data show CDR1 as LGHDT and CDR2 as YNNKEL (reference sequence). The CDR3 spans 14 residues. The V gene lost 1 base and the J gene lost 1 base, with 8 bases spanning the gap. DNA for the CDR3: TGTGCCAGCAGCCAAGGGATAATTTCCTACGAGCAGTACGTC. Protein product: CASSQGIISYEQYV.

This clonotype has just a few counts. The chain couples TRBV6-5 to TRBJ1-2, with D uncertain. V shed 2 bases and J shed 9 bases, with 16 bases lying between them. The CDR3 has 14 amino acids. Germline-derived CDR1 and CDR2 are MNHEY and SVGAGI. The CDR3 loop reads CASSYLQVLGSYTF. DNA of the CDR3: TGTGCCAGCAGTTACCTTCAGGTTCTCGGGAGCTACACCTTC.

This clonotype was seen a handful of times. The CDR3 nucleotides read TGCGCCAGCAGCTCCGGGCCAGTAGCCAAAAACATTCAGTACTTC. Translating it yields CASSSGPVAKNIQYF. The rearrangement links TRBV5-1 to TRBJ2-4, with unresolved D. Trimming shortened V by 3 bases and J by 0 bases, and 10 bases separated the two germline ends. The CDR3 contains 15 residues. Looked up from germline, CDR1 is SGHRS and CDR2 is YFSETQ.

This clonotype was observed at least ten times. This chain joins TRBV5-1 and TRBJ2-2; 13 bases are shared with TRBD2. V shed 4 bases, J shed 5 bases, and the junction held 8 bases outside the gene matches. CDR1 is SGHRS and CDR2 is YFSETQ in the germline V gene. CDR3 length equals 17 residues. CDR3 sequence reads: CASSPGLAGVITGELFF. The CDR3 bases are TGCGCCAGCAGCCCCGGACTAGCGGGAGTAATTACCGGGGAGCTGTTTTTT.

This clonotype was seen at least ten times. This CDR3 reads CASSQQGQNTEAFF. In DNA form, the CDR3 reads TGCGCCAGCAGCCAGCAGGGACAGAACACTGAAGCTTTCTTT. The chain links TRBV5-1 to TRBJ1-1; tentatively, D is TRBD1 (6 bases). With 4 bases removed from V and 1 base from J, the gap between germline ends came to 11 bases. The CDR3 covers 14 residues. The germline V gene has CDR1 SGHRS and CDR2 YFSETQ.

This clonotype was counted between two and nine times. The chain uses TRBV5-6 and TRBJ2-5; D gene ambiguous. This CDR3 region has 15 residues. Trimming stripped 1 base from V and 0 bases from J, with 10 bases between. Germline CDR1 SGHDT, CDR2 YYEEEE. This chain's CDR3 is CASSLTANYQETQYF. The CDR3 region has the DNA TGTGCCAGCAGCTTGACAGCCAACTACCAAGAGACCCAGTACTTC.

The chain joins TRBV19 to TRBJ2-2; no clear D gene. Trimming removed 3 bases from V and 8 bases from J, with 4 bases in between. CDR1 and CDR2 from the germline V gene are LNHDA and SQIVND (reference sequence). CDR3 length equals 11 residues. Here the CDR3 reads CASSISGELFF. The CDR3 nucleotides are TGTGCCAGTAGTATTTCGGGGGAGCTGTTTTTT.

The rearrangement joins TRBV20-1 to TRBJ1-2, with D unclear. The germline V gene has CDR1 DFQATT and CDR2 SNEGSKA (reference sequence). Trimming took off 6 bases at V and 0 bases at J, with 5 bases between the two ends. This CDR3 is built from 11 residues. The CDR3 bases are TGCAGTGCCACGACTAACTATGGCTACACCTTC. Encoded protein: CSATTNYGYTF.

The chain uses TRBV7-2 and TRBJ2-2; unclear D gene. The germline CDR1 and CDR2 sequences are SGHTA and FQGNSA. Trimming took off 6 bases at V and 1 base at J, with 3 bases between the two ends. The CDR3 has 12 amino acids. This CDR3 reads CASRWNTGELFF. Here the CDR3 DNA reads TGTGCCAGCAGGTGGAACACCGGGGAGCTGTTTTTT.